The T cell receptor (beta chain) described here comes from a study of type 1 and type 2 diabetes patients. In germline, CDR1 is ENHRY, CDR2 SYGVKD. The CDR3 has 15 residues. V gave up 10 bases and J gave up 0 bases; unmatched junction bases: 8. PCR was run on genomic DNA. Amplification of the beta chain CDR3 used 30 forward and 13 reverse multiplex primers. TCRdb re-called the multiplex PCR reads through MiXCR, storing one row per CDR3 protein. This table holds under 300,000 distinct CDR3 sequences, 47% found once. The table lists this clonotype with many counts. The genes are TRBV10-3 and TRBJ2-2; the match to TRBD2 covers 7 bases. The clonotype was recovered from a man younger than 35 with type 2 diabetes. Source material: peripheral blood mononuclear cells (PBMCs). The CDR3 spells CATKRLAANTGELFF. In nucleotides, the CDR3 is TGTGCCACCAAAAGACTAGCCGCGAACACCGGGGAGCTGTTTTTT.